The 28 T cell receptor beta chains below were found in one sample sequenced in a study of blood T cell repertoires in COVID-19. TCRdb's table, derived via immunoSEQ multiplex PCR, lists solely in-frame clones and lacks some. The table records about 22,000 clones, approximately 91% of them present only once. The sample consisted of peripheral blood. These receptor sequences come from a woman aged 70 to 79 with active COVID-19.

V is TRBV10-3 and J is TRBJ2-3; 9 bases align to TRBD1. V was clipped by 7 bases and J by 0 bases; unmatched bases: 5. The CDR3 is 15 residues long. CDR1 ENHRY and CDR2 SYGVKD come from the germline V gene. The CDR3 region has the DNA TGTGCCATCAATGCGGACAGGGGTAGCACAGATACGCAGTATTTT. Translating gives CAINADRGSTDTQYF.

A few counts support this clone. This sequence joins TRBV7-2 and TRBJ2-7, with D possibly being TRBD1 (5 bases). In germline, CDR1 is SGHTA, CDR2 FQGNSA. The CDR3 spans 19 residues. With 1 base removed from V and 4 bases from J, the gap between germline ends came to 26 bases. DNA for the CDR3: TGTGCCAGCAGCTTAGATCCCTCCCAGCAGGGTACAGCCTTTTACGAGCAGTACTTC. It codes for CASSLDPSQQGTAFYEQYF.

This clone appeared a single time. The gene calls are TRBV6-5 and TRBJ2-1; 10 bases line up with TRBD1. The germline V gene encodes CDR1 MNHEY and CDR2 SVGAGI. After removal of 5 bases from V and 9 bases from J, the junction contained 10 bases not matched to a gene. The CDR3 contains 15 residues. This CDR3 reads CASSKRGQGLGEQFF. CDR3 sequence (DNA): TGTGCCAGCAGTAAGAGGGGACAGGGGTTAGGTGAGCAGTTCTTC.

A single count supports this clone. This chain uses TRBV4-3 with TRBJ1-4; 8 bases are a match to TRBD1. The junction had 7 bases not matched to a gene; V was cut back by 4 bases and J by 3 bases. The germline V gene encodes CDR1 LGHNA and CDR2 YSLEER. The CDR3 totals 16 residues. Written as DNA, the CDR3 is TGCGCCAGCAGCCCTCAGGGGGCGCAAGCTAATGAAAAACTGTTTTTT. Translated: CASSPQGAQANEKLFF.

V and J are TRBV13 and TRBJ1-2, with a weak D call TRBD1 (6 bases). The CDR3 contains 13 residues. Germline loops: CDR1 PRHDT, CDR2 FYEKMQ (reference sequence). Trimming removed 0 bases at V and 7 bases at J, with 9 bases between. CDR3 protein: CASSLGQGRGYTF. The CDR3 nucleotides read TGTGCCAGCAGCTTAGGACAGGGACGTGGCTACACCTTC. The whole variable domain, remainder taken from reference TRBV13 and TRBJ1-2, is AAGVIQSPRHLIKEKRETATLKCYPIPRHDTVYWYQQGPGQDPQFLISFYEKMQSDKGSIPDRFSAQQFSDYHSELNMSSLELGDSALYFCASSLGQGRGYTFGSGTRLTVV.

This clone appeared a single time. V gene TRBV30 combines with J gene TRBJ2-4; 10 nucleotides align to TRBD2. The junction had 6 bases not matched to a gene; V was cut back by 1 base and J by 9 bases. Per the germline V gene, CDR1 is GTSNPN and CDR2 is SVGIG (reference sequence). CDR3 length equals 14 residues. The CDR3 is CAWSGLAGVSIQYF. The CDR3 DNA reads as TGTGCCTGGAGTGGGCTAGCGGGAGTATCCATTCAGTACTTC.

The genes are TRBV9 and TRBJ2-3; no firm D call. V lost 5 bases and J 3 bases, leaving 10 bases between the germline ends. CDR1 and CDR2 (germline): SGDLS, YYNGEE. The CDR3 covers 13 residues. The CDR3 sequence: CASRRADTDTQYF. DNA for the CDR3: TGTGCCAGCAGACGTGCGGATACAGATACGCAGTATTTT. The full variable domain, rest sourced from reference TRBV9 and TRBJ2-3, is DSGVTQTPKHLITATGQRVTLRCSPRSGDLSVYWYQQSLDQGLQFLIQYYNGEERAKGNILERFSAQQFPDLHSELNLSSLELGDSALYFCASRRADTDTQYFGPGTRLTVL.

This clone appeared once. V and J are TRBV5-5 and TRBJ2-1, with a possible D match to TRBD1 (5 bases). The CDR3 runs to 16 residues. Germline-derived CDR1 and CDR2 are SGHKS and YYEKEE (reference sequence). V lost 1 base to trimming and J lost 8 bases, with 19 bases between them. CDR3 in amino acids: CASSLKRGEIVHEQFF. DNA for the CDR3: TGTGCCAGCAGCTTGAAAAGGGGCGAAATTGTCCATGAGCAGTTCTTC. Supplemented by reference TRBV5-5 and TRBJ2-1, the full variable domain reads DAGVTQSPTHLIKTRGQQVTLRCSPISGHKSVSWYQQVLGQGPQFIFQYYEKEERGRGNFPDRFSARQFPNYSSELNVNALLLGDSALYLCASSLKRGEIVHEQFFGPGTRLTVL.

The rearrangement links TRBV27 to TRBJ1-6, with TRBD1 identical over 7 bases. J lost 7 bases, V lost 2 bases, and 2 bases had no gene match. This CDR3 region has 14 residues. Germline V gene lookup returns CDR1 MNHEY and CDR2 SMNVEV (reference sequence). CDR3 bases: TGTGCCAGCAGTTTAGACAGGGTCAATTCACCCCTCCACTTT. Translating it yields CASSLDRVNSPLHF.

V and J are TRBV3-1 (or the pseudogene TRBV3-2) and TRBJ1-1, with D perhaps matching TRBD1 (6 bases). V was pared by 1 base and J by 4 bases, with 13 bases between. Germline CDR1 and CDR2: LGHDT and YNNKEL (reference sequence). CDR3 length: 15 residues. The CDR3 here is CASSQAQGQGTEAFF. CDR3 coding DNA: TGTGCCAGCAGCCAAGCCCAGGGGCAAGGCACTGAAGCTTTCTTT.

The rearrangement joins TRBV3-1 (or the pseudogene TRBV3-2) to TRBJ2-1, with a tentative D call TRBD1 (5 bases). Germline CDR1 and CDR2: LGHDT and YNNKEL (reference sequence). The CDR3 runs to 15 residues. V was clipped by 8 bases and J by 2 bases, with 16 bases between them. As DNA, the CDR3 is TGTGCCAGCGGCCCGGAAGGGGCGCCCTACAATGAGCAGTTCTTC. Translated: CASGPEGAPYNEQFF.

The V call is TRBV2, the J call TRBJ1-4, with TRBD1 matching 7 bases. Germline CDR1 reads SNHLY; CDR2 reads FYNNEI. This CDR3 spans 15 amino acids. V lost 6 bases and J lost 0; bases outside the gene matches: 4. The CDR3 loop is CASRARGSTNEKLFF. The CDR3 bases are TGTGCCAGCAGGGCCAGGGGGTCAACTAATGAAAAACTGTTTTTT.

The CDR3 reads CASSGGQRNYGYTF. The CDR3 coding sequence is TGTGCCAGCAGCGGGGGGCAAAGGAACTATGGCTACACCTTC. V usage is TRBV9 and J usage is TRBJ1-2, with TRBD1 as a possible D gene (6 bases). Germline V gene lookup returns CDR1 SGDLS and CDR2 YYNGEE. Deletions cut 3 bases from V and 2 bases from J, with 11 bases between. This CDR3 comprises 14 residues.

The chain joins TRBV11-3 to TRBJ2-2; the D is unclear. The V and J ends lost 5 bases and 1 base respectively, with 5 bases between them. This CDR3 comprises 13 residues. Germline values: CDR1 SGHNT, CDR2 YENEEA. The CDR3 loop is CASSGLNTGELFF. The DNA for the CDR3 is TGTGCCAGCAGCGGCTTGAACACCGGGGAGCTGTTTTTT.

J is TRBJ2-2 and V is TRBV3-1 (or the pseudogene TRBV3-2); TRBD2 might be the D (5 bases). Trimming left V 4 bases short and J 4 bases short, with 7 bases between. The CDR3 spans 13 residues. From germline, CDR1 is LGHDT and CDR2 YNNKEL (reference sequence). CDR3 DNA sequence: TGTGCCAGCAGCCTCGGAGGCACCGGGGAGCTGTTTTTT. Its protein product is CASSLGGTGELFF.

This sequence joins TRBV4-1 and TRBJ1-2, with 7 bases that match TRBD1. V lost 1 base to trimming and J lost 2 bases; unmatched junction nucleotides: 10. Looked up from germline, CDR1 is MGHRA and CDR2 is YSYEKL. This CDR3 spans 17 amino acids. CDR3: CASSQAITGVGNYGYTF. The CDR3 DNA is TGCGCCAGCAGCCAAGCAATCACAGGGGTCGGGAACTATGGCTACACCTTC.

The chain joins TRBV28 to TRBJ2-5; D possibly corresponds to TRBD1 (5 bases). Germline values: CDR1 MDHEN, CDR2 SYDVKM. The CDR3 spans 13 residues. V lost 2 bases, J lost 4 bases, and 8 bases lay in between. The CDR3 nucleotides read TGTGCCAGCAGTTTAAGGCAGGGAGAGACCCAGTACTTC. Translated, it gives CASSLRQGETQYF.

This clone was counted a few times. The gene calls are TRBV2 and TRBJ1-5; a weak D match, TRBD1 (6 bases). V dropped 6 bases and J dropped 4 bases, with 19 bases sitting between them. This CDR3 contains 16 residues. Germline V gene data show CDR1 as SNHLY and CDR2 as FYNNEI. The CDR3 loop is CASRHDTLQGNQPQHF. For the CDR3, the DNA is TGTGCCAGCAGACACGACACACTCCAGGGGAATCAGCCCCAGCATTTT. Full variable domain (missing parts from reference TRBV2 and TRBJ1-5): EPEVTQTPSHQVTQMGQEVILRCVPISNHLYFYWYRQILGQKVEFLVSFYNNEISEKSEIFDDQFSVERPDGSNFTLKIRSTKLEDSAMYFCASRHDTLQGNQPQHFGDGTRLSIL.

The chain couples TRBV6-6 to TRBJ2-2; tentatively, D is TRBD2 (5 bases). Germline CDR1 is MNHNY and CDR2 is SVGAGI (reference sequence). Between the trimmed V and J ends, which lost 0 bases and 7 bases, there was a span of 15 bases. The CDR3 loop spans 16 amino acids. The CDR3 spells CASSYSLRVVIGELFF. The CDR3 region has the DNA TGTGCCAGCAGTTACTCTCTGAGGGTAGTGATCGGGGAGCTGTTTTTT.

The chain is built from TRBV5-1 and TRBJ2-5; D might be TRBD2 (6 bases). The V gene's germline CDR1 is SGHRS and CDR2 YFSETQ. The CDR3 runs to 15 residues. V dropped 7 bases and J dropped 0 bases, with 16 bases sitting between them. The CDR3 nucleotides read TGCGCCAGCCGGGGGAACAGCAACTACCAAGAGACCCAGTACTTC. Its translation is CASRGNSNYQETQYF.

V is TRBV15 and J is TRBJ2-5; weak D call: TRBD2 (7 bases). Germline values: CDR1 LNHNV, CDR2 YYDKDF (reference sequence). The V gene lost 8 bases and the J gene lost 5 bases, with 21 bases spanning the gap. This CDR3 region has 15 residues. This CDR3 reads CATGLGGALLETQYF. The CDR3, as DNA: TGTGCCACCGGACTGGGGGGGGCATTGCTCGAGACCCAGTACTTC.

The V call is TRBV5-6, the J call TRBJ2-7, with 8 bases that match TRBD1. CDR1 SGHDT and CDR2 YYEEEE come from the germline V gene. V shed 0 bases, J shed 2 bases, and the junction held 4 bases outside the gene matches. This CDR3 contains 15 residues. The CDR3 coding sequence is TGTGCCAGCAGCTTGGCAGGGGGCGAGGCCTACGAGCAGTACTTC. Its protein is CASSLAGGEAYEQYF. Full variable domain (rest looked up from reference TRBV5-6 and TRBJ2-7): DAGVTQSPTHLIKTRGQQVTLRCSPKSGHDTVSWYQQALGQGPQFIFQYYEEEERQRGNFPDRFSGHQFPNYSSELNVNALLLGDSALYLCASSLAGGEAYEQYFGPGTRLTVT.

This clone has only a few counts. This chain links TRBV5-1 with TRBJ1-6, with D hard to call. Trimming shortened V by 3 bases and J by 7 bases, and 14 bases separated the two germline ends. The CDR3 contains 15 residues. The germline V gene encodes CDR1 SGHRS and CDR2 YFSETQ. The CDR3 spells CASSSGGRWNSPLHF. DNA of the CDR3: TGCGCCAGCAGCTCCGGCGGCAGATGGAATTCACCCCTCCACTTT.

V and J are TRBV9 and TRBJ1-4; 8 bases agree with TRBD1. The germline V gene has CDR1 SGDLS and CDR2 YYNGEE. This CDR3 spans 17 amino acids. Losses at the gene ends were 6 bases for V and 10 bases for J; bases not matched to a gene: 20. The CDR3 sequence: CASTGGAGYGARGKLFF. CDR3 coding DNA: TGTGCCAGCACAGGGGGCGCAGGGTATGGCGCGAGGGGAAAACTGTTTTTT.

The chain combines TRBV7-8 with TRBJ2-1; perhaps TRBD2 as D (6 bases). CDR1 SGHVS and CDR2 FQNEAQ come from the germline V gene. V was pared by 3 bases and J by 7 bases, with 16 bases between. CDR3 length: 15 amino acids. The CDR3 DNA follows: TGTGCCAGCAGCTTGGGAGGCCATCGGGTGAATGAGCAGTTCTTC. This translates into CASSLGGHRVNEQFF.

The rearrangement joins TRBV20-1 to TRBJ2-5; 7 bases fit TRBD1. Germline V lookup: CDR1 DFQATT, CDR2 SNEGSKA (reference sequence). Germline trimming cut 3 bases from V and 2 bases from J; bases unmatched to any gene: 12. The CDR3 covers 16 residues. CDR3 in amino acids: CSASKFRTGLQETQYF. CDR3 nucleotides: TGCAGTGCTAGTAAATTTAGGACAGGACTTCAAGAGACCCAGTACTTC.

The rearrangement uses TRBV28 and TRBJ1-2, with 10 bases identical to TRBD1. CDR1 is MDHEN, CDR2 SYDVKM, per germline. The CDR3 contains 15 residues. V shed 8 bases and J 4 bases; nucleotides not matched to a gene: 10. The CDR3 DNA reads TGTGCCAGCGGCTCTTCGGGACAGGGGCTCTATGGCTACACCTTC. Its protein is CASGSSGQGLYGYTF.

V usage is TRBV7-2 and J usage is TRBJ2-1, with D maybe TRBD2 (5 bases). Germline V lookup: CDR1 SGHTA, CDR2 FQGNSA. This CDR3 comprises 15 residues. Trimming removed 2 bases at V and 7 bases at J, with 15 bases between. The CDR3 DNA is TGTGCCAGCAGCTTATACCCGGGATCCTCAAATGAGCAGTTCTTC. Protein sequence: CASSLYPGSSNEQFF.